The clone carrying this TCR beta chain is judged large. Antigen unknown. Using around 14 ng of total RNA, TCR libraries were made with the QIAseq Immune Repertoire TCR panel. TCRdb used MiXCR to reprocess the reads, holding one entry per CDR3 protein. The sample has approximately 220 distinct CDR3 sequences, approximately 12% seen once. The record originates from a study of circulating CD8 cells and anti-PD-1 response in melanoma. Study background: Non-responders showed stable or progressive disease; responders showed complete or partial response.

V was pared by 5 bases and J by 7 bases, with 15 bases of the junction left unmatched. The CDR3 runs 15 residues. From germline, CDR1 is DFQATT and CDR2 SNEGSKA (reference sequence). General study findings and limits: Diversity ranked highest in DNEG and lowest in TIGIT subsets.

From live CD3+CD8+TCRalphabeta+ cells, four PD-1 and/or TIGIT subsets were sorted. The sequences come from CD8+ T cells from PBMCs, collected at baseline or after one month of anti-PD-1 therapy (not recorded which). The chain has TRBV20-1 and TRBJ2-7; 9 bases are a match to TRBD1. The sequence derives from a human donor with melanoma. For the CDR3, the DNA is TGCAGTGCTCAGGAGGGGACAGGGCGAATCTTAGAGCAGTACTTC. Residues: CSAQEGTGRILEQYF.